Each of the 20 T cell receptor beta chains below was sequenced from the same sample in a study of cytomegalovirus exposure and HLA in healthy donors. The PCR was carried out with 60 Vbeta primers and 13 Jbeta primers. The protocol was immunoSEQ multiplex PCR, while the TCRdb copy is restricted to in-frame clones and leaves out a portion. The data show more than 95,000 clones, 83% seen once. The sample comprised PBMCs. These receptor sequences come from a woman aged 40 to 50 in good health and CMV-seropositive.

The J gene is TRBJ1-3, the V gene TRBV6-1; D is uncertain. Germline V gives CDR1 MNHNS, CDR2 SASEGT. Trimming cost V 4 bases and J 0 bases, with 4 bases left between them. This CDR3 spans 13 amino acids. CDR3 amino acids: CASSAGSGNTIYF. CDR3 bases: TGTGCCAGCAGTGCAGGCTCTGGAAACACCATATATTTT.

The genes are TRBV10-3 and TRBJ1-3; perhaps TRBD1 as D (5 bases). The CDR3 loop spans 15 amino acids. V was clipped by 3 bases and J by 4 bases, with 13 bases between them. CDR1 ENHRY and CDR2 SYGVKD come from the germline V gene. The chain's CDR3 is CAISESAGPGNTIYF. Written as DNA, the CDR3 is TGTGCCATCAGTGAATCAGCGGGGCCGGGAAACACCATATATTTT.

This chain uses TRBV11-2 with TRBJ2-7, with D possibly being TRBD2 (5 bases). Deletions cut 6 bases from V and 1 base from J, with 19 bases between. Germline V gene lookup returns CDR1 SGHAT and CDR2 FQNNGV. This CDR3 has 16 residues. The CDR3 sequence: CASREIKRTASYEQYF. DNA of the CDR3: TGTGCCAGCAGGGAGATAAAGCGGACCGCATCCTACGAGCAGTACTTC.

The CDR3 region has the DNA TGTGCCATCAGTGAGAGGGGGGGACAGGCTTCAGGTGGAGAAAAACTGTTTTTT. The encoded protein is CAISERGGQASGGEKLFF. The V gene is TRBV10-3, the J gene TRBJ1-4, with TRBD1 matching 8 bases. Losses at the gene ends were 2 bases for V and 8 bases for J; bases not matched to a gene: 16. The CDR3 spans 18 residues. CDR1 is ENHRY and CDR2 is SYGVKD in the germline V gene.

The genes are TRBV19 and TRBJ1-1, with 7 bases fitting TRBD1. CDR1 LNHDA and CDR2 SQIVND come from the germline V gene (reference sequence). V shed 2 bases, J shed 6 bases, and the junction held 3 bases outside the gene matches. CDR3 length: 13 residues. The CDR3 bases are TGTGCCAGTAGTATACAGGGGGTGCCTGAAGCTTTCTTT. It yields the protein CASSIQGVPEAFF.

The genes are TRBV11-3 and TRBJ2-2, with D possibly matching TRBD2 (5 bases). Trimming pared 4 bases from V and 6 bases from J, leaving 12 bases between. The V gene's germline CDR1 is SGHNT and CDR2 YENEEA. This CDR3 comprises 14 residues. The chain's CDR3 is CASSSKPGAGELFF. In DNA form, the CDR3 reads TGTGCCAGCAGCTCAAAACCCGGGGCCGGGGAGCTGTTTTTT.

The chain combines TRBV18 with TRBJ1-5, with D possibly being TRBD1 (6 bases). CDR1 is KGHSH and CDR2 is LQKENI in the germline V gene. With 6 bases removed from V and 4 bases from J, the gap between germline ends came to 10 bases. This CDR3 comprises 13 residues. CDR3 amino acids: CASSGAENQPQHF. CDR3 coding DNA: TGTGCCAGCTCGGGGGCAGAAAATCAGCCCCAGCATTTT.

The rearrangement links TRBV4-1 to TRBJ1-2; perhaps TRBD1 as D (5 bases). The V end was cut by 3 bases, the J end by 2 bases, with 10 bases between. Germline CDR1 and CDR2: MGHRA and YSYEKL. The CDR3 totals 14 residues. CDR3 sequence: CASSHPGGNYGYTF. The CDR3 nucleotides read TGCGCCAGCAGCCACCCGGGGGGAAACTATGGCTACACCTTC.

This rearrangement joins TRBV4-3 to TRBJ1-2; TRBD1 might be the D (5 bases). The germline V and J ends were trimmed by 0 bases and 5 bases, with 13 bases remaining between them. Germline-derived CDR1 and CDR2 are LGHNA and YSLEER. The CDR3 is made up of 15 amino acids. CDR3 sequence reads: CASSQDFGGNYGYTF. The CDR3 bases are TGCGCCAGCAGCCAAGATTTTGGGGGGAATTATGGCTACACCTTC.

This clone was seen a few times. This sequence joins TRBV5-6 and TRBJ2-1, with 7 bases fitting TRBD1. The CDR3 is 15 amino acids. Per germline, CDR1 SGHDT and CDR2 YYEEEE. The junction had 14 bases not matched to a gene; V was cut back by 4 bases and J by 10 bases. The CDR3 loop is CASSLRQGPPGEQFF. The CDR3 DNA sequence: TGTGCCAGCAGCCTTCGACAGGGACCCCCAGGAGAGCAGTTCTTC.

The rearrangement links TRBV29-1 to TRBJ2-1, with D unresolved. Germline V CDR1 and CDR2: SQVTM, ANQGSEA. This CDR3 region has 12 residues. The V gene lost 5 bases and the J gene lost 8 bases, with 13 bases spanning the gap. CDR3 protein: CSVRLGWDEQFF. CDR3 coding DNA: TGCAGCGTTCGTTTGGGCTGGGATGAGCAGTTCTTC.

The J gene is TRBJ2-1, the V gene TRBV28; 15 bases line up with TRBD2. From germline, CDR1 is MDHEN and CDR2 SYDVKM. V lost 2 bases and J lost 5; bases outside the gene matches: 10. The CDR3 has 19 amino acids. CDR3 residues: CASSLRRTSGRGFDNEQFF. CDR3 DNA: TGTGCCAGCAGTTTAAGGCGGACTAGCGGGAGGGGCTTTGACAATGAGCAGTTCTTC. Combining the CDR3 with reference TRBV28 and TRBJ2-1 gives the whole variable domain DVKVTQSSRYLVKRTGEKVFLECVQDMDHENMFWYRQDPGLGLRLIYFSYDVKMKEKGDIPEGYSVSREKKERFSLILESASTNQTSMYLCASSLRRTSGRGFDNEQFFGPGTRLTVL.

The genes are TRBV7-3 and TRBJ2-1; D remains ambiguous. The V gene's germline CDR1 is SGHTA and CDR2 FQGTGA. This CDR3 has 11 amino acids. V was shortened by 5 bases and J by 11 bases, with 10 bases between the two germline ends. The CDR3, as DNA: TGTGCCAGCAGCGATAACTACCAGCAGTTCTTC. This codes for CASSDNYQQFF.

The CDR3 sequence: CASKGDEETQYF. The CDR3 region has the DNA TGTGCCAGCAAGGGGGACGAGGAGACCCAGTACTTC. The genes are TRBV2 and TRBJ2-5; maybe TRBD1 (6 bases). The CDR3 is 12 amino acids. Germline loops: CDR1 SNHLY, CDR2 FYNNEI. The V gene lost 7 bases and the J gene lost 5 bases, with 11 bases spanning the gap.

This chain links TRBV28 with TRBJ2-7; perhaps TRBD2 as D (5 bases). This CDR3 has 13 residues. Per the germline V gene, CDR1 is MDHEN and CDR2 is SYDVKM. The CDR3 sequence is CASTGEDWAYLVV. DNA for the CDR3: TGTGCCAGCACCGGAGAGGACTGGGCTTATCTGGTAGTC.

This clone was recorded once. The chain links TRBV28 to TRBJ2-7; TRBD2 aligns across 10 bases. The germline CDR1 and CDR2 sequences are MDHEN and SYDVKM. J gave up 2 bases and V 4 bases, and 5 bases lay outside the gene matches. This CDR3 is built from 15 residues. The CDR3 here is CASSSIAGGAYEQYF. The CDR3 nucleotides are TGTGCCAGCAGTTCCATAGCGGGAGGAGCCTACGAGCAGTACTTC.

J is TRBJ2-7 and V is TRBV2; 8 bases agree with TRBD1. The CDR3 totals 13 residues. CDR1 SNHLY and CDR2 FYNNEI come from the germline V gene. Trimming took 6 bases from V and 4 from J; bases not matched to a gene: 5. CDR3 sequence reads: CASRTGQAYEQYF. The CDR3 DNA reads TGTGCCAGCAGAACGGGACAGGCTTACGAGCAGTACTTC.

The rearrangement links TRBV5-1 to TRBJ2-2; D is undetermined. The germline V and J ends were trimmed by 5 bases and 9 bases, with 11 bases remaining between them. This CDR3 comprises 12 residues. Germline lookup yields CDR1 SGHRS and CDR2 YFSETQ. CDR3 loop: CASRVSERELFF. CDR3 DNA: TGCGCCAGCAGGGTGTCCGAGCGGGAGCTGTTTTTT.

This clone appeared once. The rearrangement uses TRBV10-1 and TRBJ2-1; 7 nucleotides line up with TRBD2. This CDR3 spans 17 amino acids. V shed 2 bases and J 2 bases; nucleotides not matched to a gene: 9. Germline V CDR1 and CDR2: WNHNN, SYGVQD (reference sequence). The CDR3 DNA sequence: TGCGCCAGCAGTGAGGCCAGTGGGCTAGCGGCCTACAATGAGCAGTTCTTC. Translated, it gives CASSEASGLAAYNEQFF.

This clone showed up just once. This chain connects TRBV30 to TRBJ2-7; TRBD2 matches 8 bases. Per germline, CDR1 GTSNPN and CDR2 SVGIG (reference sequence). The CDR3 loop spans 17 amino acids. V shed 0 bases, J shed 3 bases, and the junction held 13 bases outside the gene matches. The CDR3 DNA is TGTGCCTGGAGTGTTTCGCTAGCGGGTTTTTCCCTCTACGAGCAGTACTTC. The encoded protein is CAWSVSLAGFSLYEQYF.